This T cell receptor (beta chain) was profiled in a study of T cells in Graves' hyperthyroidism and ophthalmopathy (dated by TCRdb to the late 2010s). With regard to the full study: Peripheral blood was sampled at the time of initial diagnosis, prior to any treatment. In about 6 Graves' hyperthyroidism patients, the study also compared T-cell repertoires from thyroid tissue with T-cell repertoires from blood. According to the paper, TCR Vbeta CDR3 sequencing was carried out on some 140 peripheral blood samples, which came from under 50 ophthalmopathy, under 80 hyperthyroidism and about 17 progressor patients. The approximately 100 discovery patients were divided at random into training and test sets in a 7:3 ratio. Whether ophthalmopathy could be predicted prospectively was tested in an independent validation cohort made up of approximately 19 hyperthyroidism patients plus 17 patients who later progressed to ophthalmopathy. To identify TCR V-J signatures that set the groups apart, the researchers used a discovery cohort of more than 95 patients, made up of about 44 with Graves' ophthalmopathy and around 58 with stable Graves' hyperthyroidism. After blood sampling, hyperthyroidism patients were treated with methimazole at a starting dose of 30 mg daily, and ophthalmopathy patients were treated with high-dose intravenous methylprednisolone.

The TCR beta CDR3 regions were amplified from the RNA transcripts. The TCR CDR3 was subjected to a first round of RT-PCR using the HTBI primer set and the Qiagen OneStep RT-PCR kit. Libraries were constructed in a second round of multiplex PCR, after which size selection and purification were carried out. Libraries were sequenced paired-end with 100 bp reads on an Illumina HiSeq2000. In the original analysis: Raw data were processed with SOAPnuke, discarding reads with adapters, uncalled bases, mean Phred below 15, or no exact constant-primer or identifier match. High-quality paired reads were merged using COPE v1.2.5, and each unique nucleotide sequence was defined as a clonotype. MiTCR v1.1 was used to align clonotypes to the IMGT TRBV, TRBD and TRBJ reference segments. The analysis included only V-J combinations with a frequency above 0.0001, which together covered 98% to 99.2% of the repertoires. A TCS score was defined as the ratio between F50 (clonal expansion) and ExV (chaos), using BLOSUM62-based TCRdist between CDR3 peptides within each V-J. Welch's t-statistics and random forest reduced roughly 540 V-J features to 13, which were used in a naive Bayes classifier (R e1071). The Morisita-Horn index was used to measure how similar the thyroid and blood repertoires were. TCRdb passed the public sequencing reads through fastp at Q25 and MiXCR, retaining productive beta sequences. Each entry merges the rows of one CDR3 protein and shows their most common DNA and genes. The V and J calls and clone size are TCRdb's, not the authors'. For this sample there are roughly 840,000 distinct CDR3 sequences; about two fifths appear just once. Approximately 10% of the sample comes from the top ten.

Concerning this clonotype itself: Its specific antigen is unknown. No per-base quality is available; no much larger clone lies one base away.

Broader findings and caveats from the paper: Ophthalmopathy was separated from stable hyperthyroidism by a 13 V-J signature model, with approximately 89% sensitivity and roughly 84% specificity obtained in cross-validation and 80%/75% obtained in testing. No statistical method was used to set the sample size in advance, and investigators knew the group allocation. Blood samples also contained most of the expanded thyroid clonotypes (frequency above 0.001), which suggests that blood repertoires may reflect thyroid immune responses. During validation, the model predicted progression to ophthalmopathy a median of approximately 6 months ahead of onset, with 60% to 71% sensitivity and 72% to 80% specificity.

Graves' hyperthyroidism was defined as stable when no progression to ophthalmopathy occurred over 18 months of follow-up. Hyperthyroidism patients were newly diagnosed, had a disease duration of under 2 months, and were aged 18 to 65 years. The study excluded patients with uncontrolled infections, other autoimmune diseases, pregnancy or lactation. Clinical symptoms, serum thyroxine and TRAb, thyroid ultrasound, and orbital computed tomography formed the basis for the diagnoses. Ficoll-Paque density gradient centrifugation was used to isolate PBMCs from about 9 ml of fresh peripheral blood. Trizol reagent was used to extract total RNA, and RNA quality was then checked on an Agilent 2100 Bioanalyzer. CDR1 is given as DFQATT and CDR2 as SNEGSKA, both from the germline V gene (reference sequence). V trim: 1 base; J trim: 0 bases; unmatched bases: 6. There are 16 amino acids in the CDR3, from cysteine to phenylalanine inclusive. Only the CDR3 DNA stays, 48 bases, in frame from base 1.

Recombination linked TRBV20-1 to TRBJ1-1, and TRBD1 matches 9 of the central bases. The sequenced material came from blood. The origin of this receptor is a man aged 18 to 29 with Graves' hyperthyroidism. This receptor has the CDR3 CSARGGTGTMNTEAFF. The DNA sequence reads TGCAGTGCTAGAGGCGGGACAGGGACCATGAACACTGAAGCTTTCTTT.